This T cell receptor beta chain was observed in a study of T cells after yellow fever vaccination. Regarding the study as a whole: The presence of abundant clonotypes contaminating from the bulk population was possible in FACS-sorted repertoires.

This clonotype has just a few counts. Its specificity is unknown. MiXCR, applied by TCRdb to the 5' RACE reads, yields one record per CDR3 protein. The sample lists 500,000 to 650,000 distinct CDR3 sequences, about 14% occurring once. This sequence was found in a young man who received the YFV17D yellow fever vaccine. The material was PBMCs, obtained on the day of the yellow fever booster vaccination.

DNA of the CDR3: TGTGCCAGCAGCCAATCGCGCTGGGGGTTATCCTACGAGCAGTACTTC. This codes for CASSQSRWGLSYEQYF. V gene TRBV16 combines with J gene TRBJ2-7; perhaps D is TRBD1 or TRBD2 (5 bases each). CDR3 length: 16 amino acids. Looked up from germline, CDR1 is KGHSY and CDR2 is FQNENV. Trimming left V 0 bases short and J 1 base short, with 13 bases between.